The 14 T cell receptor beta chains given below trace back to one sample, sequenced in a study of shared clonotypes between healthy human individuals. Here immunoSEQ multiplex PCR was the method, and the copy in TCRdb shows in-frame clones only, minus some. The sample includes approximately 2.4 million clones, more than 90% of them seen just once. Sample: naive CD4+ T cells sorted from blood. The sample's subset: CD45RA+ positively selected. The receptors were gathered from a man aged 18 to 35 in good health.

This clone showed up just once. The chain is built from TRBV7-9 and TRBJ1-1; D is uncertain. V gave up 5 bases and J gave up 5 bases, with 15 bases separating them. The CDR3 is 14 residues long. Germline CDR1 SEHNR, CDR2 FQNEAQ (reference sequence). The CDR3 loop reads CASSPLTLVTEAFF. DNA of the CDR3: TGTGCCAGCAGCCCCCTTACGCTTGTTACTGAAGCTTTCTTT.

The chain carries TRBV4-1 and TRBJ1-1, with 8 bases aligning to TRBD1. CDR1 and CDR2 from the germline V gene are MGHRA and YSYEKL. V lost 4 bases and J lost 1; bases outside the gene matches: 5. The length of the CDR3 is 15 residues. CDR3 region: CASSRLQGENTEAFF. The CDR3 nucleotides read TGCGCCAGCAGCCGCCTACAGGGGGAGAACACTGAAGCTTTCTTT.

Here the CDR3 reads CSVGLGTNQPQHF. CDR3 nucleotides: TGCAGCGTTGGTCTGGGGACTAATCAGCCCCAGCATTTT. This rearrangement joins TRBV29-1 to TRBJ1-5; D is perhaps TRBD1 (5 bases). The CDR3 is 13 residues long. Germline CDR1 reads SQVTM; CDR2 reads ANQGSEA. V was cut by 4 bases and J by 4 bases, with 11 bases left in between.

The chain joins TRBV5-4 to TRBJ1-5; unclear D gene. Germline assignment: CDR1 SGHNT and CDR2 YYREEE (reference sequence). Trimming shortened V by 9 bases and J by 3 bases, and 19 bases separated the two germline ends. The CDR3 is 15 residues long. The DNA of the CDR3 is TGTGCCAAAGGGAGTTCCGGGCCTACCAATCAGCCCCAGCATTTT. It encodes CAKGSSGPTNQPQHF.

On this clone: The sample contains more than one DNA sequence encoding this CDR3. The chain combines TRBV29-1 with TRBJ1-5; D gene ambiguous. V lost 4 bases and J lost 0, with 7 bases in between. Germline CDR1 is SQVTM and CDR2 is ANQGSEA. The CDR3 has 13 amino acids. The CDR3 sequence: CSVGAGSNQPQHF. CDR3 in DNA: TGCAGCGTTGGGGCAGGTAGCAATCAGCCCCAGCATTTT.

CDR3 bases: TGCGCCAGCAGCCTCTGGGATTACACAGATACGCAGTATTTT. This translates into CASSLWDYTDTQYF. The rearrangement uses TRBV5-1 and TRBJ2-3; the D is unclear. The CDR3 is 14 residues long. Germline V gene data show CDR1 as SGHRS and CDR2 as YFSETQ. V lost 4 bases and J lost 2, with 11 bases in between.

The genes are TRBV7-8 and TRBJ1-1; 8 bases fit TRBD1. The CDR3 covers 15 residues. V lost 4 bases to trimming and J lost 4 bases; unmatched junction nucleotides: 8. The germline V gene has CDR1 SGHVS and CDR2 FQNEAQ. This chain's CDR3 is CASSSLQGARTEAFF. CDR3 DNA sequence: TGTGCCAGCAGCTCCCTTCAGGGGGCGCGCACTGAAGCTTTCTTT.

The V and J genes are TRBV28 and TRBJ2-2; D remains unclear. Trimming removed 10 bases from V and 5 bases from J, with 20 bases in between. Looked up from germline, CDR1 is MDHEN and CDR2 is SYDVKM. The CDR3 is 15 amino acids. The CDR3 DNA is TGTGCCACCGCCAGCCAAGGCCTCGGGACCGGGGAGCTGTTTTTT. This codes for CATASQGLGTGELFF.

This chain uses TRBV7-8 with TRBJ2-7, with 8 positions matching TRBD1. CDR1 is SGHVS and CDR2 is FQNEAQ in the germline V gene. The CDR3 length is 15 residues. V shed 7 bases, J shed 4 bases, and the junction held 12 bases outside the gene matches. The CDR3 here is CASTKIEDRAYEQYF. The CDR3 nucleotides are TGTGCCAGCACCAAGATAGAGGACAGGGCTTACGAGCAGTACTTC.

The chain couples TRBV30 to TRBJ1-5; TRBD1 matches 9 bases. The germline V gene has CDR1 GTSNPN and CDR2 SVGIG (reference sequence). The CDR3 loop spans 14 amino acids. After removal of 0 bases from V and 6 bases from J, the junction contained 3 bases not matched to a gene. For the CDR3, the DNA is TGTGCCTGGAGTGTACGGACAGGGGCTCAGCCCCAGCATTTT. Protein: CAWSVRTGAQPQHF.

The V and J genes are TRBV4-3 and TRBJ2-4; D remains ambiguous. V was shortened by 5 bases and J by 2 bases, with 7 bases between the two germline ends. The CDR3 covers 13 residues. Per the germline V gene, CDR1 is LGHNA and CDR2 is YSLEER. The DNA of the CDR3 is TGCGCCAGCAGCGGGGTCCCCAAAAACATTCAGTACTTC. It encodes CASSGVPKNIQYF.

The chain carries TRBV7-2 and TRBJ2-7; 8 positions agree with TRBD1. Germline V gives CDR1 SGHTA, CDR2 FQGNSA. With V trimmed by 1 base and J by 6 bases, 8 bases remained unmatched. The CDR3 runs 15 residues. The CDR3 loop reads CASSLGRTGNGEQYF. The CDR3 DNA follows: TGTGCCAGCAGCTTAGGGCGGACAGGGAATGGCGAGCAGTACTTC.

The chain joins TRBV2 to TRBJ2-1; the D is unclear. Germline CDR1 SNHLY, CDR2 FYNNEI. The V end lost 4 bases, the J end lost 7 bases, and 11 bases lay between the germline ends. The CDR3 is 13 residues long. This CDR3 is CASSVSPKNEQFF. As DNA, the CDR3 is TGTGCCAGCAGTGTGAGTCCTAAGAATGAGCAGTTCTTC.

V and J are TRBV2 and TRBJ2-3; 11 bases fit TRBD2. Germline V gene lookup returns CDR1 SNHLY and CDR2 FYNNEI. CDR3 length: 15 amino acids. Losses at the gene ends were 7 bases for V and 1 base for J; bases not matched to a gene: 4. The CDR3 nucleotides read TGTGCCAGCACCCCGACTAGCGGGGGCACAGATACGCAGTATTTT. Amino acids: CASTPTSGGTDTQYF.